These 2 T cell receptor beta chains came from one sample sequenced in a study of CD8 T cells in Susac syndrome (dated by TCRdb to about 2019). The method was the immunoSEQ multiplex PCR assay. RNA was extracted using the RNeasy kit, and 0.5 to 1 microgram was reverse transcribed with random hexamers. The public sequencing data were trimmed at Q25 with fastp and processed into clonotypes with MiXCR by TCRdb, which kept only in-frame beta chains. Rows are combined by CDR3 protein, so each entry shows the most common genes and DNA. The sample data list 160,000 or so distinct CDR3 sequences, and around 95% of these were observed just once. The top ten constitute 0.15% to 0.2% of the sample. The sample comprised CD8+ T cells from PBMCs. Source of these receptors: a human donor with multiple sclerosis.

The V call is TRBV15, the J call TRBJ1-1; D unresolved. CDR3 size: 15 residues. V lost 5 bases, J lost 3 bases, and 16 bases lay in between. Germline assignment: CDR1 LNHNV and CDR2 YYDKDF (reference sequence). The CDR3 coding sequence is TGTGCCACCAGCCGTTTAGACACGTGGGACACTGAAGCTTTCTTT. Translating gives CATSRLDTWDTEAFF.

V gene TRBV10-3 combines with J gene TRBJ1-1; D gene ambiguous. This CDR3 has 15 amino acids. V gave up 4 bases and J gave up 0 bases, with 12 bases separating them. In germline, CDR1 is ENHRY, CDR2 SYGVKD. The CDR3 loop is CAISGSVGMNTEAFF. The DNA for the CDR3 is TGTGCCATCAGTGGGTCTGTGGGGATGAACACTGAAGCTTTCTTT.